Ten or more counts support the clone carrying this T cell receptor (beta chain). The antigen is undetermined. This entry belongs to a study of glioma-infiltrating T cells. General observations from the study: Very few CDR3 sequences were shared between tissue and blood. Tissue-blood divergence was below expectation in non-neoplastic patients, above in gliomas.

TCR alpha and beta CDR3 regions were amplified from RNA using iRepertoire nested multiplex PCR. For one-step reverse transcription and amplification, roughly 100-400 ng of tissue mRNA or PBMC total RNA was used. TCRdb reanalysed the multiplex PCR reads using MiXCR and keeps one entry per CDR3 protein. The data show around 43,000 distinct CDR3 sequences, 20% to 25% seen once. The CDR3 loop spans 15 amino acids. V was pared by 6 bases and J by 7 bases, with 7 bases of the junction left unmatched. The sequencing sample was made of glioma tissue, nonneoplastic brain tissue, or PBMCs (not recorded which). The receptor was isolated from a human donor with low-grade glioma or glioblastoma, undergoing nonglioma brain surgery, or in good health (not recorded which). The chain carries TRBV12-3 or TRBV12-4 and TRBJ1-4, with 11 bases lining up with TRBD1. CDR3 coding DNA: TGTGCCAGCAGGCTAACCGGGACAGGGGGTGAAAAACTGTTTTTT. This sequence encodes CASRLTGTGGEKLFF.